These T cell receptor beta chains were read from a single sample in a study of immune characterization of retroperitoneal liposarcoma. Using its own MiXCR run on the PCR reads, TCRdb lists one record per CDR3 protein. The sample records approximately 2,000 distinct CDR3 sequences, 36% being singletons. The source material was tumor tissue. The receptors were gathered from a male donor with retroperitoneal liposarcoma. Both conserved end residues are part of each CDR3. A D gene is named only where the DNA matches it firmly. Not every row has a clone size; where given, it reads once, few, many or a size class.

size: .; D: .; J: TRBJ2-7; V: TRBV6-1; CDR3: CASSRRGGIGKYEQYF; DNA: TGTGCCAGCAGTCGAAGGGGGGGGATAGGGAAATACGAGCAGTACTTC
size: .; D: TRBD2; J: TRBJ2-5; V: TRBV7-3; CDR3: CASSSWGGVGTQYF; DNA: TGTGCCAGCAGCTCTTGGGGGGGGGTAGGGACCCAGTACTTC
size: .; D: .; J: TRBJ2-1; V: TRBV7-4; CDR3: CASTFTGSDNEQFF; DNA: TGTGCCAGCACCTTTACCGGGAGTGACAATGAGCAGTTCTTC
size: few; D: TRBD2; J: TRBJ2-1; V: TRBV12-3/TRBV12-4; CDR3: CASSLGGGYNEQFF; DNA: TGTGCCAGCAGCCTCGGGGGAGGGTACAATGAGCAGTTCTTC
size: medium-sized; D: .; J: TRBJ2-7; V: TRBV10-3; CDR3: CAIRASTDNEQYF; DNA: TGTGCCATCCGAGCGTCCACGGACAATGAGCAGTACTTC
size: few; D: .; J: TRBJ2-1; V: TRBV10-3; CDR3: CAISPGEEAYNEQFF; DNA: TGTGCCATCAGTCCGGGAGAGGAGGCCTACAATGAGCAGTTCTTC
size: .; D: .; J: TRBJ2-2; V: TRBV7-8; CDR3: CASSSDTFRGELFF; DNA: TGTGCCAGCAGCTCCGACACATTCCGCGGGGAGCTGTTTTTT
size: medium-sized; D: .; J: TRBJ2-4; V: TRBV6-7; CDR3: CASRLPETHDIQYF; DNA: TGTGCCAGCAGACTCCCGGAGACACACGACATTCAGTACTTC
size: .; D: TRBD1; J: TRBJ2-7; V: TRBV6-6; CDR3: CASSYQGAGDEQYF; DNA: TGTGCCAGCAGTTACCAGGGGGCCGGAGACGAGCAGTACTTC
size: few; D: .; J: TRBJ2-5; V: TRBV9; CDR3: CASSVAWGIQETQYF; DNA: TGTGCCAGCAGCGTAGCTTGGGGTATTCAAGAGACCCAGTACTTC
size: .; D: TRBD2; J: TRBJ2-2; V: TRBV3-1; CDR3: CASSLGLALNTGELFF; DNA: TGTGCCAGCAGCCTGGGACTAGCGCTGAACACCGGGGAGCTGTTTTTT
size: medium-sized; D: .; J: TRBJ2-1; V: TRBV12-3/TRBV12-4; CDR3: CASSLGDSASSYNEQFF; DNA: TGTGCCAGCAGTTTAGGGGATAGCGCCAGCTCCTACAATGAGCAGTTCTTC
size: .; D: TRBD2; J: TRBJ2-7; V: TRBV12-3/TRBV12-4; CDR3: CASSPSREGEQYF; DNA: TGTGCCAGCAGTCCCTCGCGGGAGGGCGAGCAGTACTTC
size: medium-sized; D: .; J: TRBJ2-2; V: TRBV10-1; CDR3: CASSDSGELFF; DNA: TGCGCCAGCTCAGACAGCGGGGAGCTGTTTTTT
size: medium-sized; D: TRBD1; J: TRBJ2-7; V: TRBV7-2; CDR3: CASSSPGTGSGEQYF; DNA: TGTGCCAGCAGCTCTCCCGGGACAGGGTCAGGCGAGCAGTACTTC
size: .; D: TRBD1; J: TRBJ2-7; V: TRBV6-1; CDR3: CASSESTGVGYEQYF; DNA: TGTGCCAGCAGTGAGAGTACAGGGGTCGGCTACGAGCAGTACTTC
size: medium-sized; D: .; J: TRBJ2-1; V: TRBV27; CDR3: CASSSPRGRSYNEQFF; DNA: TGTGCCAGCAGTAGCCCGAGGGGACGCTCCTACAATGAGCAGTTCTTC
size: .; D: .; J: TRBJ2-5; V: TRBV6-1; CDR3: CASSAGTPGETQYF; DNA: TGTGCCAGCAGTGCAGGGACCCCAGGGGAGACCCAGTACTTC